This is a list of T cell receptor beta chains from one sample in a study of long-term antiretroviral therapy in people with HIV. Some clones are missing from TCRdb's copy, which holds only in-frame ones; the method was immunoSEQ multiplex PCR. The sample holds 9,500 to 15,000 clones; roughly 87% are singletons and the top ten take roughly 18%. Here the sequenced sample was unsorted PBMCs, taken around 8.2 years after starting antiretroviral therapy. Receptors were obtained from a man in his forties or fifties with HIV. The conserved cysteine and the conserved F or W are not part of the CDR3 here. Fields, in order: clone size, V gene, J gene, CDR3 protein. Not every row has a clone size; where given, it reads once, few, many or a size class.

-	TRBV27	TRBJ1-2	ASSFARGGGYT
-	TRBV5-6	TRBJ1-4	ASSSRWGASNEKLF
-	TRBV10-3	TRBJ2-5	ATRDREETQY
-	TRBV4-1	TRBJ1-2	ASSQGQWGGYT
-	TRBV7-3	TRBJ2-6	ASKGAGANVLT
-	TRBV9	TRBJ2-1	ASSELGLGDNEQF
-	TRBV27	TRBJ1-1	ASSLSGQFF
-	TRBV9	TRBJ1-2	ASSVSSGTYYGYT
few	TRBV7-8	TRBJ2-1	ASSLEPGARTYNEQF
-	TRBV27	TRBJ2-7	ASSLEVGVEQY
-	TRBV6-5	TRBJ1-1	ASSYTGGNTEAF
once	TRBV6-1	TRBJ1-1	ATHPGTTDTEAF
-	TRBV11-2	TRBJ2-5	ASSWGGSQETQY
once	TRBV7-9	TRBJ2-2	ASSPMVQAPPGRELF
-	TRBV16	TRBJ1-2	ASSQSVGGGSGYT
-	TRBV7-9	TRBJ2-7	ASSPPTPEQY
-	TRBV29-1	TRBJ2-1	SVDGRVYNEQF
-	TRBV6-7	TRBJ2-1	ASSRSIKVGQF
-	TRBV7-9	TRBJ2-2	ASRPTGSLTNTGELF
-	TRBV19	TRBJ2-2	ASSNVGQLNTGELF
-	TRBV6-5	TRBJ1-6	ASSYPPTVSNSPLH
-	TRBV27	TRBJ1-2	ASSEMTGINYGYT
-	TRBV7-3	TRBJ2-3	ASSLRGGITDTQY
once	TRBV6-1	TRBJ1-1	ASSEIVVERSSEAF